The T cell receptor beta chain under discussion was sequenced for a study of blood T cell repertoires in COVID-19. V trimming: 2 bases; J trimming: 4 bases; junction bases outside the gene matches: 14. Per germline, CDR1 SGDLS and CDR2 YYNGEE. This CDR3 spans 19 amino acids. Original processing notes: Counts of nucleated cells, estimated from reference gene primer amplification, were obtained. TCRdb keeps only in-frame clones here, not all; method: immunoSEQ multiplex PCR. D and trimming were read from the DNA, whereas the V and J calls and clone size are those reported in that table. The data hold more than 300,000 clones, with roughly 86% observed a single time. The table lists this clone with a count of one.

Sequencing input: PBMCs or T cells enriched from blood (not recorded which). The clonotype originates from a man aged 40-55 years in a cohort exposed to, infected with or recovered from COVID-19 (not recorded which). V usage is TRBV9 and J usage is TRBJ2-3, with TRBD2 identical over 12 bases. The CDR3 DNA is TGTGCCAGCAGCGTGAGGGGCTCTCGACTAGCGGGAGTTTCAGATACGCAGTATTTT. Protein product: CASSVRGSRLAGVSDTQYF.